The rows below give T cell receptor beta chains drawn from one sample of a study of blood T cell repertoires in COVID-19. Generated by immunoSEQ multiplex PCR, the TCRdb table keeps only in-frame clones and is missing some. The repertoire consists of a few hundred thousand clones, with about 90% occurring once and the leading ten covering almost 3%. The sequenced material came from PBMCs or T cells enriched from blood (not recorded which). These receptors were obtained from a woman in her twenties or thirties who had recovered from COVID-19. The conserved cysteine and the conserved F or W are not part of the CDR3 here. A D gene is named only where the DNA matches it firmly. A row's size may be missing; if present it is once, few, many or a size class.

V	length	size	D	CDR3
TRBV28	11	.	.	ASSLPGANVLT
TRBV3-1/TRBV3-2	14	.	.	ASSQGIRDSNEKLF
TRBV11-3	13	.	.	ASSLVAGSYNEQF
TRBV24-1	15	.	TRBD1	ATSDTPGTGSTDTQY
TRBV7-2	14	.	TRBD1	ASSLVQGALDQPQH
TRBV10-3	11	.	.	AITATVGQPQH
TRBV27	11	.	.	ASSFGGHLEQF
TRBV7-9	10	.	.	ASSLSTGEAF
TRBV18	11	once	.	ASSPPADYEQY
TRBV6-5	14	.	.	ASSYSGGAKNSPLH
TRBV6-5	9	.	.	ASEVADTQY
TRBV5-1	13	.	.	ASSLDSASNQPQH
TRBV4-1	12	.	.	ASSLHREDTEAF
TRBV3-1/TRBV3-2	12	few	.	ASSTRQGGNEQF
TRBV7-9	12	once	.	ASSSTGDGNEQF
TRBV15	12	few	.	ATSSKALKETQY
TRBV5-4	12	few	.	ASSGPEVHYGYT
TRBV10-3	13	.	TRBD2	AISVSSGIRNEQF
TRBV3-1/TRBV3-2	11	.	.	ASSQGGDAEQY
TRBV5-1	14	.	TRBD2	ASSAGLAGGPGELF
TRBV7-8	14	.	.	ASSTMAPGRNSPLH
TRBV27	14	.	.	ASSLLGGGRTDTQY
TRBV5-5	17	.	TRBD2	ASSLPLSGGALPTYEQY
TRBV14	11	few	TRBD1	ASSDRGSYGYT
TRBV18	12	.	.	ASSRGGSDTEAF
TRBV5-1	12	.	.	ASSPEGRNYGYT
TRBV7-9	14	few	TRBD1	ASKDRQGNVYNEQF
TRBV7-9	12	.	.	ASSGRQGAYGYT
TRBV3-1/TRBV3-2	12	.	TRBD2	ASSRASGRNEQY
TRBV7-2	11	.	TRBD2	ASTVSSGYEQY
TRBV5-4	11	.	.	ASSLPRGEKLF
TRBV25-1	12	.	.	ASSESGSIGELF
TRBV2	15	few	TRBD2	ASSLQPGLAGRNEQF
TRBV25-1	14	.	.	ASSESDQGGNTEAF
TRBV9	12	.	.	ASSVGQFNEKLF
TRBV5-1	13	.	TRBD2	ASSLGGGSYNEQF
TRBV19	13	once	TRBD1	ASSIWTGGAYGYT
TRBV5-6	13	.	TRBD1	ASSSRDRQIQPQH
TRBV7-2	12	.	.	ASNPEGRDYGYT
TRBV19	14	.	.	ASRPTPKGTNEKLF
TRBV2	13	.	TRBD1	ASSGPGQHGNTIY
TRBV19	9	.	.	GAGWGTEAF
TRBV29-1	10	.	.	SVVSQPGEQY
TRBV2	10	.	.	ASRQIANEQF
TRBV19	11	.	TRBD2	ASSIAGGWEQY
TRBV5-4	12	.	.	ASSDGQVNTEAF
TRBV24-1	11	.	.	ATSAGVNTEAF
TRBV3-1/TRBV3-2	13	.	.	ASTFRGGGRETQY
TRBV6-6	14	.	TRBD1	ASSYPGTGNGNEQF
TRBV27	11	.	.	ASSLLGQGEAF